Described below is a single T cell receptor (beta chain) sequence and its context. Its specificity is not known. At one end, the junction sequence differs from germline, possibly due to a read error. Primers used in a second PCR of about 7 to 11 cycles were a sample-barcoded 5' primer and a J-beta primer mix. Every molecule of cDNA carried a tag from a template-switch adaptor with 12 random nucleotides. TCRdb fed the 5' RACE reads into MiXCR, producing one record per CDR3 protein. This table has hundreds of thousands of distinct CDR3 sequences, under 65% appearing once. This record comes from a study of blood T cells in healthy people across ages. Study conclusions and caveats: There was a strong correlation between TCR beta diversity and naive T cell percentage. Long-lived donors carried more naive CD4+ cells and greater diversity than aged donors.

Per-sample PBMC isolation yielded at least 7 million cells. The germline gives CDR1 SEHNR, CDR2 FQNEAQ (reference sequence). This CDR3 contains 14 residues. Sequenced: blood. This rearrangement joins TRBV7-9 to TRBJ2-7; D remains ambiguous. The receptor comes from a woman older than 75 in good health. The CDR3 is CASSFRPHSYEQYF. DNA of the CDR3: TGCGCCAGCAGCTTTAGGCCCCACTCCTACGAGCAGTACTTC.